Included here is one T cell receptor beta chain sequence, with context. Its antigen remains unidentified. There are 16 residues in the CDR3. This sample is part of a study of CD8+CD57+ T cells in acquired aplastic anemia. At the level of the study: The DNA of sorted CD4+ and CD8+ cells averaged 3.2 ug. An average of roughly 10 million reads for CD4+ cells was obtained from healthy donors.

Study results and limitations: Between the patient and control groups, CD8+ Simpson's diversity did not differ significantly.

TCR beta VDJ and CDR3 profiles were obtained from a genomic DNA template. TCRdb re-called the reads through MiXCR, storing one row per CDR3 protein. The sample gives about 190,000 distinct CDR3 sequences, 50% to 55% of which show up once; approximately 15% is in the top ten. This TCR derives from a human donor in good health, serving as a control. The V call is TRBV3-2, the J call TRBJ1-5; the table gives TRBD1 as D, unverified against the DNA. TRBV3-2 is a pseudogene. Sequencing was done on a sample of sorted CD4+, CD8+, or CD8+CD57+ T cells (not recorded which) from PBMCs. CDR3 protein: CASSQVVEGGNQPQHF. CDR3 DNA sequence: TGTGCCAGCAGCCAAGTGGTGGAGGGGGGCAATCAGCCCCAGCATTTT.